A selection of T cell receptor beta chains follows, all from one sample in a study of shared clonotypes between healthy human individuals. Sequencing was performed with immunoSEQ multiplex PCR; in TCRdb, only in-frame clones are kept and a portion is missing. The sample lists 1.4 million or so clones; approximately 98.5% were seen once. The sequenced sample was naive CD4+ T cells sorted from blood. These TCRs come from a man aged 25-45 years in good health. Each CDR3 is given with its conserved first and last residue. The D gene is left open where the match is weak. Size is stated for part of the rows, as once, few or many counts, or as a class when the clone is expanded.

v_call: TRBV7-2
clone_size: NA
cdr3_length: 12
d_call: TRBD1
j_call: TRBJ1-4
cdr3_nt: TGTGCCAGCAGCTTCCGGGACAGGGAACTGTTTTTT
cdr3_aa: CASSFRDRELFF

v_call: TRBV5-4
clone_size: NA
cdr3_length: 14
d_call: NA
j_call: TRBJ2-7
cdr3_nt: TGTGCCAGCAGCACAGTTCCCGGGGACTACGAGCAGTACTTC
cdr3_aa: CASSTVPGDYEQYF

v_call: TRBV7-6
clone_size: NA
cdr3_length: 15
d_call: TRBD2
j_call: TRBJ2-2
cdr3_nt: TGTGCCAGCACCCTCCCGCGGGGGGGGACCGGGGAGCTGTTTTTT
cdr3_aa: CASTLPRGGTGELFF

v_call: TRBV11-2
clone_size: NA
cdr3_length: 14
d_call: TRBD1
j_call: TRBJ1-2
cdr3_nt: TGTGCCAGCAGCCCAGGACAGGGGGCATATGGCTACACCTTC
cdr3_aa: CASSPGQGAYGYTF

v_call: TRBV5-4
clone_size: NA
cdr3_length: 14
d_call: NA
j_call: TRBJ2-2
cdr3_nt: TGTGCCAGCAGCCCCCGTTTCGACACCGGGGAGCTGTTTTTT
cdr3_aa: CASSPRFDTGELFF

v_call: TRBV18
clone_size: NA
cdr3_length: 16
d_call: NA
j_call: TRBJ2-1
cdr3_nt: TGTGCCAGCTCACCACCGAGGGCGGCTCCCTACAATGAGCAGTTCTTC
cdr3_aa: CASSPPRAAPYNEQFF

v_call: TRBV6-1
clone_size: NA
cdr3_length: 13
d_call: NA
j_call: TRBJ2-5
cdr3_nt: TGTGCCAGCATACGGGAAGTACAAGAGACCCAGTACTTC
cdr3_aa: CASIREVQETQYF

v_call: TRBV15
clone_size: NA
cdr3_length: 17
d_call: TRBD1
j_call: TRBJ2-5
cdr3_nt: TGTGCCACCAGCAGAGCCCAAGGGACAGCTTACCAAGAGACCCAGTACTTC
cdr3_aa: CATSRAQGTAYQETQYF

v_call: TRBV27
clone_size: NA
cdr3_length: 12
d_call: NA
j_call: TRBJ2-2
cdr3_nt: TGTGCCAGCGGAGGTCTTAACGGGGAGCTGTTTTTT
cdr3_aa: CASGGLNGELFF

v_call: TRBV20-1
clone_size: NA
cdr3_length: 11
d_call: NA
j_call: TRBJ2-7
cdr3_nt: TGCAGTGCCAGGGACCGCCCGGGGCAGTACTTC
cdr3_aa: CSARDRPGQYF

v_call: TRBV30
clone_size: NA
cdr3_length: 16
d_call: TRBD1
j_call: TRBJ2-7
cdr3_nt: TGTGCCTGGAGTGGATTAACCGGGACAGATCAGTACGAGCAGTACTTC
cdr3_aa: CAWSGLTGTDQYEQYF

v_call: TRBV5-1
clone_size: NA
cdr3_length: 17
d_call: TRBD2
j_call: TRBJ2-3
cdr3_nt: TGCGCCAGCAGCTCCCCCCTAGCGGGAGGAGTGGCAGATACGCAGTATTTT
cdr3_aa: CASSSPLAGGVADTQYF

v_call: TRBV5-6
clone_size: NA
cdr3_length: 13
d_call: NA
j_call: TRBJ1-5
cdr3_nt: TGTGCCAGCAGCTTAAGTACGGGTCAGCCCCAGCATTTT
cdr3_aa: CASSLSTGQPQHF

v_call: TRBV7-2
clone_size: NA
cdr3_length: 13
d_call: NA
j_call: TRBJ1-2
cdr3_nt: TGTGCCAGCAGCCTAGGGCCGATATATGGCTACACCTTC
cdr3_aa: CASSLGPIYGYTF

v_call: TRBV9
clone_size: NA
cdr3_length: 16
d_call: TRBD2
j_call: TRBJ2-7
cdr3_nt: TGTGCCAGCAGCCCTAGGCTAGCGGGAGTGATCTACGAGCAGTACTTC
cdr3_aa: CASSPRLAGVIYEQYF

v_call: TRBV6-5
clone_size: NA
cdr3_length: 14
d_call: TRBD1
j_call: TRBJ1-1
cdr3_nt: TGTGCCAGCAGGAAGACAGGGCTGGGCACTGAAGCTTTCTTT
cdr3_aa: CASRKTGLGTEAFF

v_call: TRBV6-5
clone_size: NA
cdr3_length: 13
d_call: NA
j_call: TRBJ2-1
cdr3_nt: TGTGCCAGCAGTTACACAAGGTCTAATGAGCAGTTCTTC
cdr3_aa: CASSYTRSNEQFF

v_call: TRBV28
clone_size: NA
cdr3_length: 16
d_call: NA
j_call: TRBJ1-5
cdr3_nt: TGTGCCAGCAGTGCCCATATCGGCAGAGGCAATCAGCCCCAGCATTTT
cdr3_aa: CASSAHIGRGNQPQHF

v_call: TRBV9
clone_size: NA
cdr3_length: 21
d_call: NA
j_call: TRBJ2-6
cdr3_nt: TGTGCCAGCAGCCTCCACACGGGACGAGTTCAATTGCCCTCTGGGGCCAACGTCCTGACTTTC
cdr3_aa: CASSLHTGRVQLPSGANVLTF

v_call: TRBV2
clone_size: NA
cdr3_length: 13
d_call: NA
j_call: TRBJ2-7
cdr3_nt: TGTGCCAGCAGTCTCAGACAGGTCTACGAGCAGTACTTC
cdr3_aa: CASSLRQVYEQYF

v_call: TRBV13
clone_size: NA
cdr3_length: 13
d_call: TRBD1
j_call: TRBJ1-1
cdr3_nt: TGTGCCAGCAGCTCCAGACAGGACAGGGAAGCTTTCTTT
cdr3_aa: CASSSRQDREAFF

v_call: TRBV10-3
clone_size: NA
cdr3_length: 16
d_call: NA
j_call: TRBJ2-5
cdr3_nt: TGTGCCATCAGCGATTCTAAGGCCCCGGGCCAAAAGACCCAGTACTTC
cdr3_aa: CAISDSKAPGQKTQYF

v_call: TRBV9
clone_size: NA
cdr3_length: 13
d_call: NA
j_call: TRBJ2-3
cdr3_nt: TGTGCCAGCAGCGTAGGTCCCACAGATACGCAGTATTTT
cdr3_aa: CASSVGPTDTQYF

v_call: TRBV7-7
clone_size: NA
cdr3_length: 14
d_call: TRBD1
j_call: TRBJ2-2
cdr3_nt: TGTGCCAGCAGCTTAGGACAGGGCACCGGGGAGCTGTTTTTT
cdr3_aa: CASSLGQGTGELFF

v_call: TRBV5-1
clone_size: NA
cdr3_length: 14
d_call: TRBD1
j_call: TRBJ2-3
cdr3_nt: TGCGCCAGCAGCCTATGGACAGGGACAGATACGCAGTATTTT
cdr3_aa: CASSLWTGTDTQYF

v_call: TRBV7-2
clone_size: NA
cdr3_length: 13
d_call: NA
j_call: TRBJ1-5
cdr3_nt: TGTGCCAGCACCGATCCAGGGAATCAGCCCCAGCATTTT
cdr3_aa: CASTDPGNQPQHF

v_call: TRBV11-2
clone_size: once
cdr3_length: 18
d_call: TRBD2
j_call: TRBJ2-1
cdr3_nt: TGTGCCAGCAGCTTACTCCCACTAGCGGGAGACTCCGACAATGAGCAGTTCTTC
cdr3_aa: CASSLLPLAGDSDNEQFF

v_call: TRBV2
clone_size: NA
cdr3_length: 14
d_call: NA
j_call: TRBJ1-4
cdr3_nt: TGTGCCAGCAGGTACAGGGTGGGGGCTGAAAAACTGTTTTTT
cdr3_aa: CASRYRVGAEKLFF

v_call: TRBV5-1
clone_size: NA
cdr3_length: 15
d_call: NA
j_call: TRBJ2-1
cdr3_nt: TGCGCCAGCAGCTTGGGGGGGCACGGTCGCAATGAGCAGTTCTTC
cdr3_aa: CASSLGGHGRNEQFF

v_call: TRBV6-4
clone_size: NA
cdr3_length: 17
d_call: NA
j_call: TRBJ2-7
cdr3_nt: TGTGCCAGCAGTGACTCGGACGCAAGCTGCGAATCCGGGACTCCCGTATTC
cdr3_aa: CASSDSDASCESGTPVF

v_call: TRBV4-2
clone_size: NA
cdr3_length: 14
d_call: NA
j_call: TRBJ1-2
cdr3_nt: TGTGCCAGCAGCCAAGACCCCCGGAACTATGGCTACACCTTC
cdr3_aa: CASSQDPRNYGYTF

v_call: TRBV5-4
clone_size: NA
cdr3_length: 14
d_call: NA
j_call: TRBJ2-7
cdr3_nt: TGTGCCAGCAGCCGAGGGGGGATAGCCGTCGGGCAGTACTTC
cdr3_aa: CASSRGGIAVGQYF

v_call: TRBV30
clone_size: NA
cdr3_length: 11
d_call: NA
j_call: TRBJ2-1
cdr3_nt: TGTGCCTGGGCGAGGGAAGAGGAGCAGTTCTTC
cdr3_aa: CAWAREEEQFF

v_call: TRBV5-1
clone_size: NA
cdr3_length: 17
d_call: TRBD1
j_call: TRBJ2-2
cdr3_nt: TGCGCCAGCAGCCCGAGGGGGCAGGGAACGAACACCGGGGAGCTGTTTTTT
cdr3_aa: CASSPRGQGTNTGELFF

v_call: TRBV5-1
clone_size: NA
cdr3_length: 18
d_call: TRBD2
j_call: TRBJ2-1
cdr3_nt: TGCGCCAGCAGCCAAAGTGTAAGGGCTACTAGCGTATACAATGAGCAGTTCTTC
cdr3_aa: CASSQSVRATSVYNEQFF

v_call: TRBV9
clone_size: NA
cdr3_length: 19
d_call: TRBD2
j_call: TRBJ2-3
cdr3_nt: TGTGCCAGCAGCCCGCCCCTGGGGATAGCGGGAGGGGGTTCAGATACGCAGTATTTT
cdr3_aa: CASSPPLGIAGGGSDTQYF

v_call: TRBV6-1
clone_size: NA
cdr3_length: 13
d_call: NA
j_call: TRBJ1-2
cdr3_nt: TGTGCCAGCAGTGTCAGGGAGAACTATGGCTACACCTTC
cdr3_aa: CASSVRENYGYTF

v_call: TRBV7-3
clone_size: NA
cdr3_length: 15
d_call: TRBD1
j_call: TRBJ1-2
cdr3_nt: TGTGCCAGCAGCACTACCGGGACAGGGGCGGCTGGCTACACCTTC
cdr3_aa: CASSTTGTGAAGYTF

v_call: TRBV28
clone_size: NA
cdr3_length: 13
d_call: NA
j_call: TRBJ1-2
cdr3_nt: TGTGCCAGCAGTTCTTTCTTTGGTTATGGCTACACCTTC
cdr3_aa: CASSSFFGYGYTF

v_call: TRBV5-4
clone_size: NA
cdr3_length: 16
d_call: TRBD2
j_call: TRBJ2-7
cdr3_nt: TGTGCCAGCAGCTTGGCCCCTAGCGGGAGTTCCTACGAGCAGTACTTC
cdr3_aa: CASSLAPSGSSYEQYF

v_call: TRBV7-8
clone_size: NA
cdr3_length: 18
d_call: NA
j_call: TRBJ2-5
cdr3_nt: TGTGCCAGCAGCCCCAGGGTACTTTCTAGGGCGGAACAAGAGACCCAGTACTTC
cdr3_aa: CASSPRVLSRAEQETQYF

v_call: TRBV27
clone_size: NA
cdr3_length: 15
d_call: TRBD1
j_call: TRBJ1-2
cdr3_nt: TGTGCCAGCAGTACGGGACAGCTCTTTCGGGGTGGCTACACCTTC
cdr3_aa: CASSTGQLFRGGYTF

v_call: TRBV7-2
clone_size: NA
cdr3_length: 15
d_call: TRBD2
j_call: TRBJ2-7
cdr3_nt: TGTGCCAGCAGCAAAACGGCGGGAGGGCCTTACGAGCAGTACTTC
cdr3_aa: CASSKTAGGPYEQYF

v_call: TRBV15
clone_size: NA
cdr3_length: 17
d_call: NA
j_call: TRBJ2-1
cdr3_nt: TGTGCCACCAGCAGAGATTTGGCCAGCTCCGGATACAATGAGCAGTTCTTC
cdr3_aa: CATSRDLASSGYNEQFF

v_call: TRBV15
clone_size: NA
cdr3_length: 14
d_call: NA
j_call: TRBJ1-5
cdr3_nt: TGTGCCACCAGCAAGCAGGTGAGCAATCAGCCCCAGCATTTT
cdr3_aa: CATSKQVSNQPQHF

v_call: TRBV18
clone_size: NA
cdr3_length: 17
d_call: NA
j_call: TRBJ1-1
cdr3_nt: TGTGCCAGCTCACCAGATCGGTTTGGCGGGAGGAACACTGAAGCTTTCTTT
cdr3_aa: CASSPDRFGGRNTEAFF

v_call: TRBV13
clone_size: NA
cdr3_length: 16
d_call: TRBD2
j_call: TRBJ2-2
cdr3_nt: TGTGCCAGCAGCTCGGGACTAGCGGGAGGGGCCGGGGAGCTGTTTTTT
cdr3_aa: CASSSGLAGGAGELFF